This T cell receptor (beta chain) appears in the sequencing data of a study of post-analysis software for immune sequencing data (dated by TCRdb to the mid-2010s). About the study as a whole: The recorded disease courses included relapsing-remitting, secondary progressive and progressive-relapsing multiple sclerosis, and some patients had no subtype annotation. The patient repertoires were compared against 11 previously published healthy control repertoires obtained from donors aged 6 to 25 years. A subset of samples was prepared in parallel using single-end sample barcoding, then pooled and co-amplified after Illumina adapter ligation. The full study reports these points: Multiple sclerosis patients had significantly lower normalized Chao1 diversity than controls, a result that suggests substantial peripheral T-cell clonal expansion. The control group was slightly older than the multiple sclerosis patient group. Direct clustering with F measure revealed strong co-clustering of samples prepared in the same batch, which led to a batch-effect correction. Patients showed significantly higher frequencies than controls for a handful of TRBV segments, among them TRBV5-6, TRBV5-1 and TRBV20-1.

In the case of this clonotype: This receptor's antigen is unknown. Per-base qualities were not stored, and no clone one base away is much larger.

Libraries were built with PCR. Data came from an Illumina HiSeq 2500. To reduce PCR and sequencing biases, unique molecular identifiers were incorporated into the TCR beta cDNA libraries. Per 1 to 10 million input T cells, 500,000 or so cDNA molecules were obtained, such that each molecule approximated one T cell. The same protocol used for the earlier healthy control dataset was applied to prepare and sequence the patient libraries. Within a given batch, samples were prepared together, multiplexed and sequenced on the same HiSeq lane. Regarding the original processing steps: Raw barcoded reads were processed with MIGEC, discarding single-read molecular identifier groups before consensus assembly and CDR3 extraction. Clonotype tables were post-analysed with VDJtools, normalizing diversity by down-sampling all datasets to the smallest sample size. To correct batch-related cross-sample contamination, repertoire overlap clustering matched CDR3 amino acid sequences but not nucleotide sequences. TCRdb reprocessing: public reads trimmed at Q25 with fastp, clones called with MiXCR, in-frame beta chains kept. Every CDR3 protein is listed once, alongside the most common genes and DNA of its rows. In this record, the V and J calls reflect TCRdb's handling and not the investigators' own analysis. The sample table contains about 540,000 distinct CDR3 sequences; only one count was recorded for roughly 34% of them. Under 7% of the sample is in the top ten clones.

From the cysteine up to the phenylalanine, the CDR3 has a length of 15 residues. Only CDR3 DNA is held: 45 bases, read in frame from base 1. Reading the germline V gene gives CDR1 LGHNA and CDR2 YNFKEQ. V loses 2 bases, J loses 1 base, and the germline ends lie 8 bases apart. To demonstrate the VDJtools post-analysis software, the study profiled TCR beta repertoires from the peripheral blood of under 15 young patients with multiple sclerosis. The multiple sclerosis patients were children and adolescents between roughly 6 and 17 years of age. The chain is assembled from TRBV4-2 and TRBJ2-2, with TRBD1 tentatively as D gene (5 bases match). The TCR sequence derives from a girl aged 2-17 years with multiple sclerosis. Sample: blood. The base sequence is TGTGCCAGCAGCCAAAATACAGGGAACACCGGGGAGCTGTTTTTT. Translated, it reads CASSQNTGNTGELFF.